The 12 T cell receptor beta chains presented below share a single source sample, sequenced in a study of T cells in localized non-small cell lung cancer. Using immunoSEQ multiplex PCR, the repertoire was profiled, and TCRdb retains in-frame clones only, with some absent. The sample lists tens of thousands of clones; roughly 86% were seen once. The sequenced sample was PBMCs, obtained before any cancer treatment. The receptors were sampled from a female donor with stage II lung adenocarcinoma.

This chain uses TRBV18 with TRBJ2-7, with TRBD1 matching 8 bases. Germline V CDR1 and CDR2: KGHSH, LQKENI. V shed 2 bases and J 2 bases; nucleotides not matched to a gene: 2. The CDR3 totals 14 residues. The CDR3 protein is CASSPDRGPYEQYF. CDR3 nucleotide sequence: TGTGCCAGCTCACCAGACAGGGGCCCCTACGAGCAGTACTTC. Using reference TRBV18 and TRBJ2-7 for the parts outside the CDR3, the full variable domain is NAGVMQNPRHLVRRRGQEARLRCSPMKGHSHVYWYRQLPEEGLKFMVYLQKENIIDESGMPKERFSAEFPKEGPSILRIQQVVRGDSAAYFCASSPDRGPYEQYFGPGTRLTVT.

The V and J genes are TRBV7-9 and TRBJ1-1; 11 bases agree with TRBD1. The CDR3 is made up of 15 amino acids. Per the germline V gene, CDR1 is SEHNR and CDR2 is FQNEAQ (reference sequence). V was clipped by 5 bases and J by 5 bases; unmatched bases: 7. CDR3 in DNA: TGTGCCAGCAGCCGAGCCGGGACAGGGGGGACTGAAGCTTTCTTT. Encoded protein: CASSRAGTGGTEAFF.

The rearrangement links TRBV12-5 to TRBJ1-1; D gene ambiguous. This CDR3 spans 18 amino acids. Germline CDR1 LGHNT, CDR2 FRNRAP. V was cut by 0 bases and J by 0 bases, with 17 bases left in between. In DNA, the CDR3 is TGTGCTAGTGGTTTGGTACTTTCGGGGATAATTATGAACACTGAAGCTTTCTTT. Encoded protein: CASGLVLSGIIMNTEAFF. Variable domain in full (rest from reference TRBV12-5 and TRBJ1-1): DARVTQTPRHKVTEMGQEVTMRCQPILGHNTVFWYRQTMMQGLELLAYFRNRAPLDDSGMPKDRFSAEMPDATLATLKIQPSEPRDSAVYFCASGLVLSGIIMNTEAFFGQGTRLTVV.

The CDR3 here is CASSLFLTGSSYEQYF. CDR3 DNA sequence: TGTGCCAGCAGCTTGTTCTTGACAGGGTCATCCTACGAGCAGTACTTC. The chain uses TRBV5-4 and TRBJ2-7; 7 bases map to TRBD1. The V gene end was trimmed by 1 base and the J gene end by 1 base; junction bases not matched to a gene: 8. Germline assignment: CDR1 SGHNT and CDR2 YYREEE (reference sequence). This CDR3 is 16 amino acids long.

Written as DNA, the CDR3 is TGTGCCAGCAGCTCTGGACTAGCGGGGGTCGGCGAGCAGTACTTC. Translating gives CASSSGLAGVGEQYF. The V gene is TRBV5-4, the J gene TRBJ2-7; TRBD2 agrees at 13 bases. This CDR3 has 15 residues. The V segment lost 3 bases and the J segment 6 bases; nucleotides outside the gene matches: 6. Germline CDR1 reads SGHNT; CDR2 reads YYREEE (reference sequence).

This chain uses TRBV14 with TRBJ1-1; D is unclear. Trimming took off 4 bases at V and 2 bases at J, with 8 bases between the two ends. The CDR3 consists of 13 residues. The V gene's germline CDR1 is SGHDN and CDR2 FVKESK. The CDR3, as DNA: TGTGCCAGCAGCCCCTATAGAAACACTGAAGCTTTCTTT. As protein: CASSPYRNTEAFF.

This chain connects TRBV7-2 to TRBJ1-6; no definite D call. V gave up 3 bases and J gave up 3 bases, with 9 bases separating them. Germline V CDR1 and CDR2: SGHTA, FQGNSA. There are 15 residues in the CDR3. DNA for the CDR3: TGTGCCAGCAGCTTTTGGGCAGACTATAATTCACCCCTCCACTTT. This sequence encodes CASSFWADYNSPLHF.

The chain uses TRBV6-1 and TRBJ2-7, with 10 bases matching TRBD2. V gave up 1 base and J gave up 0 bases; unmatched junction bases: 12. Germline V gives CDR1 MNHNS, CDR2 SASEGT. CDR3 size: 19 residues. CDR3 sequence (DNA): TGTGCCAGCAGTGAAGGAGCGGGGGGGTTACTGGTGAGCTCCTACGAGCAGTACTTC. It codes for CASSEGAGGLLVSSYEQYF.

As concerns this clone: In the same sample, other DNA sequences code for this CDR3. This chain uses TRBV7-2 with TRBJ2-1; TRBD1 matches 7 bases. Germline values: CDR1 SGHTA, CDR2 FQGNSA. There are 13 residues in the CDR3. The J segment lost 6 bases and the V segment lost 5 bases, leaving 4 bases of the junction unmatched. CDR3 sequence (DNA): TGTGCCAGCAGCCTGGACAGGAGCAATGAGCAGTTCTTC. Translating gives CASSLDRSNEQFF.

The V and J genes are TRBV14 and TRBJ1-6; unclear D gene. This CDR3 contains 14 residues. The V gene's germline CDR1 is SGHDN and CDR2 FVKESK. The V end was cut by 5 bases, the J end by 6 bases, with 11 bases between. CDR3 region: CASSAGRLNSPLHF. Here the CDR3 DNA reads TGTGCCAGCAGCGCAGGACGGCTTAATTCACCCCTCCACTTT.

The CDR3 loop is CASSYSLGRMNSPLHF. CDR3 in DNA: TGTGCCAGCAGTTACTCTTTGGGTCGTATGAATTCACCCCTCCACTTT. V is TRBV6-5 and J is TRBJ1-6; the D is unclear. The V end was cut by 0 bases, the J end by 7 bases, with 13 bases between. This CDR3 region has 16 residues. Per the germline V gene, CDR1 is MNHEY and CDR2 is SVGAGI.

The chain has TRBV5-1 and TRBJ1-2; 7 positions match TRBD1. The CDR3 spans 14 residues. V lost 4 bases to trimming and J lost 2 bases; unmatched junction nucleotides: 5. In germline, CDR1 is SGHRS, CDR2 YFSETQ. The CDR3 DNA reads as TGCGCCAGCAGCATGGACAGGAGCAACTATGGCTACACCTTC. Its protein product is CASSMDRSNYGYTF.